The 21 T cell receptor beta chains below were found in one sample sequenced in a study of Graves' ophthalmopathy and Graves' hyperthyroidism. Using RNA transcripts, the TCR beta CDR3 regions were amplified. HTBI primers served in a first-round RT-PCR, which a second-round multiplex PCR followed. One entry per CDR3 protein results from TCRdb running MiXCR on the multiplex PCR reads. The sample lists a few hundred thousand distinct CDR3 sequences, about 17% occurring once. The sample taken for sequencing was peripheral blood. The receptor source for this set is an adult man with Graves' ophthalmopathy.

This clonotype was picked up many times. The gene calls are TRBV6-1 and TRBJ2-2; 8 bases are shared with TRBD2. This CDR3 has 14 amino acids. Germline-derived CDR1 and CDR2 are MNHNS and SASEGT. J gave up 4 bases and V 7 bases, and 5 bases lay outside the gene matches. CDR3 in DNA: TGTGCCAGCAACGGGGGGGCTGGCACCGGGGAGCTGTTTTTT. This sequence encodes CASNGGAGTGELFF.

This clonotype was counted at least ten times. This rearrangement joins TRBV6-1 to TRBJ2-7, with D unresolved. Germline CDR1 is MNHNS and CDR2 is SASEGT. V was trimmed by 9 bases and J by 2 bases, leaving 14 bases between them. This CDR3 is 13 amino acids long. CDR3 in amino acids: CARTLQEAYEQYF. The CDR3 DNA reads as TGTGCCAGGACACTCCAAGAAGCCTACGAGCAGTACTTC.

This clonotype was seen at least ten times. CDR3 nucleotide sequence: TGTGCCAGCAGCAACGAAACGGGGAACCAAGAGACCCAGTACTTC. Residues: CASSNETGNQETQYF. The chain is built from TRBV5-5 and TRBJ2-5; D perhaps matches TRBD2 (5 bases). The CDR3 sequence is 15 residues long. Germline V gene lookup returns CDR1 SGHKS and CDR2 YYEKEE (reference sequence). Trimming took off 4 bases at V and 0 bases at J, with 13 bases between the two ends.

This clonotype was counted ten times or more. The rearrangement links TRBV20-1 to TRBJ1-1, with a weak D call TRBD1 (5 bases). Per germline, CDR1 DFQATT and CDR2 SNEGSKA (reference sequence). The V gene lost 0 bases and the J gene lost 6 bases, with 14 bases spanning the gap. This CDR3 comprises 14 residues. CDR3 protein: CSAREFRVSAEAFF. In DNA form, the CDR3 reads TGCAGTGCTAGAGAGTTCAGGGTATCGGCTGAAGCTTTCTTT.

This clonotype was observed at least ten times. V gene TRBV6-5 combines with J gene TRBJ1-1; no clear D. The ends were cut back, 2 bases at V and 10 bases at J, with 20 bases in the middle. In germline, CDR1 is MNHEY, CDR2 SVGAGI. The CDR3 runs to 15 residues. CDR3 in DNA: TGTGCCAGCAGTTACGACGCGTCTGCTGGGAGGAGAGCTTTCTTT. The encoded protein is CASSYDASAGRRAFF.

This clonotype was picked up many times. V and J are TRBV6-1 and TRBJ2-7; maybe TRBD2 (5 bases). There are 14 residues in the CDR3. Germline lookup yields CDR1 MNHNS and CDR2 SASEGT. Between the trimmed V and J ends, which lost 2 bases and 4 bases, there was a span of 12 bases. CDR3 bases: TGTGCCAGCAGTGAAAGAGGGTTAGGATACGAGCAGTACTTC. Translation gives CASSERGLGYEQYF.

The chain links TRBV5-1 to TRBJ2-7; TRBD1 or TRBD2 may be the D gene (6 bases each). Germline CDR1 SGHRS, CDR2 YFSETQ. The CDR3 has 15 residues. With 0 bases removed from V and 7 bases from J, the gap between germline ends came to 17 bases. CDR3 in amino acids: CASSLEGGGRWEQYF. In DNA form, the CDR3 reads TGCGCCAGCAGCTTGGAGGGGGGTGGGCGATGGGAGCAGTACTTC.

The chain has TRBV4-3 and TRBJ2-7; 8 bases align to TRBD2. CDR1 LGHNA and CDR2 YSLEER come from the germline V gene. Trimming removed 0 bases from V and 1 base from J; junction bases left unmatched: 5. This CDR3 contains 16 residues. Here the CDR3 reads CASSQDSRGGSYEQYF. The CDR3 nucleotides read TGCGCCAGCAGCCAAGATTCCCGGGGGGGATCCTACGAGCAGTACTTC.

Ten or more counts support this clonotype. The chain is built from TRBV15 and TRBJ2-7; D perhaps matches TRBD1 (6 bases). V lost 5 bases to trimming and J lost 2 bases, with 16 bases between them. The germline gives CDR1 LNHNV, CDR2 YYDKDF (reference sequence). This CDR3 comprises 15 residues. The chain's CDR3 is CATSGVGDKAYEQYF. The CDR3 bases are TGTGCCACCAGCGGTGTGGGGGACAAGGCCTACGAGCAGTACTTC.

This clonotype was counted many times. The DNA for the CDR3 is TGCAGTGCTTTCGGACTAGCAGGCGAGACCCAGTACTTC. It translates to CSAFGLAGETQYF. The chain carries TRBV20-1 and TRBJ2-5, with TRBD2 identical over 8 bases. This CDR3 has 13 amino acids. CDR1 is DFQATT, CDR2 SNEGSKA, per germline (reference sequence). The junction had 7 bases not matched to a gene; V was cut back by 5 bases and J by 5 bases.

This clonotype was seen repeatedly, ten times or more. The CDR3 is CASSQDLEGYIQYF. The CDR3 nucleotides read TGCGCCAGCAGCCAAGATTTAGAGGGTTACATTCAGTACTTC. The chain combines TRBV4-3 with TRBJ2-4, with D possibly being TRBD2 (5 bases). Per the germline V gene, CDR1 is LGHNA and CDR2 is YSLEER. V was pared by 0 bases and J by 8 bases, with 11 bases between. The CDR3 is 14 residues long.

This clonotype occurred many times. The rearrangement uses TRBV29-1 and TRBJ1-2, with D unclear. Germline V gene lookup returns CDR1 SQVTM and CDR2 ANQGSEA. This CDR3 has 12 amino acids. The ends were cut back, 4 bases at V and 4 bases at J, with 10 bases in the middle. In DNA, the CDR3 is TGCAGCGTTGTGGGAGTCCGCTATGGCTACACCTTC. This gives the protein CSVVGVRYGYTF.

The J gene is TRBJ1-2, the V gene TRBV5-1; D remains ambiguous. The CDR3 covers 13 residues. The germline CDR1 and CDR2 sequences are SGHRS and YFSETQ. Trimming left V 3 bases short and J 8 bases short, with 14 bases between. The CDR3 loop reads CASSSDTLGGYTF. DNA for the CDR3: TGCGCCAGCAGCTCAGACACCCTCGGGGGCTACACCTTC.

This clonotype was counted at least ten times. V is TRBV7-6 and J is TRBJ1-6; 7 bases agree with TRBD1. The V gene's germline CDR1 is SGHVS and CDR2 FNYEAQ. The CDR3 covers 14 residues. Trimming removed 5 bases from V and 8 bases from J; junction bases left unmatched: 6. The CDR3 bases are TGTGCCAGCAGCGCGACAGGGCGGGATTCACCCCTCCACTTT. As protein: CASSATGRDSPLHF.

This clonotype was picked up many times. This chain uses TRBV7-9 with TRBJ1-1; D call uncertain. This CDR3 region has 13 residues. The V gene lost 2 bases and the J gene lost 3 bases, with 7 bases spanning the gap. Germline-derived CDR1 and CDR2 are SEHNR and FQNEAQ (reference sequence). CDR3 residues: CASSLSWDTEAFF. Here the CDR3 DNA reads TGTGCCAGCAGCTTATCTTGGGACACTGAAGCTTTCTTT.

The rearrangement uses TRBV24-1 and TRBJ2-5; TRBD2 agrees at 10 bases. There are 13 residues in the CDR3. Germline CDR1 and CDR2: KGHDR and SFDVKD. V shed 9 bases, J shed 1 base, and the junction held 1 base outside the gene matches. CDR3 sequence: CATGLAAQETQYF. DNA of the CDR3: TGTGCCACCGGACTAGCGGCCCAAGAGACCCAGTACTTC.

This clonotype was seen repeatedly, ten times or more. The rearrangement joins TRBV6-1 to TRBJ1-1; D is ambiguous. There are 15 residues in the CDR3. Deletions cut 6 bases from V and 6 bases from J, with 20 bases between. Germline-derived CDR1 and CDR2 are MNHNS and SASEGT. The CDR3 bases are TGTGCCAGCAGGCACAGAGGAATAGGGTTCGCTGAAGCTTTCTTT. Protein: CASRHRGIGFAEAFF.

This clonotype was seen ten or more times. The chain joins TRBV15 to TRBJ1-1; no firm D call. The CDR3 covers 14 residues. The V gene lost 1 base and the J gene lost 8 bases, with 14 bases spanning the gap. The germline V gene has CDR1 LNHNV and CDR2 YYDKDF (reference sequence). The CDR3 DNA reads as TGTGCCACCAGCAGAGCCGGGCCTGGACGAGAAGCTTTCTTT. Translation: CATSRAGPGREAFF. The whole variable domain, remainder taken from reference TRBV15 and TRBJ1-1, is DAMVIQNPRYQVTQFGKPVTLSCSQTLNHNVMYWYQQKSSQAPKLLFHYYDKDFNNEADTPDNFQSRRPNTSFCFLDIRSPGLGDTAMYLCATSRAGPGREAFFGQGTRLTVV.

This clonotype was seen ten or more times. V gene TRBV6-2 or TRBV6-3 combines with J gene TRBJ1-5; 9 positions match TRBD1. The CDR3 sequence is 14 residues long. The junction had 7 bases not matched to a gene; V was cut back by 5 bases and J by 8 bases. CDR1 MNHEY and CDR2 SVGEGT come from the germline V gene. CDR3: CASSAGQGAEPQHF. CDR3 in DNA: TGTGCCAGCAGTGCGGGACAGGGAGCGGAGCCCCAGCATTTT.

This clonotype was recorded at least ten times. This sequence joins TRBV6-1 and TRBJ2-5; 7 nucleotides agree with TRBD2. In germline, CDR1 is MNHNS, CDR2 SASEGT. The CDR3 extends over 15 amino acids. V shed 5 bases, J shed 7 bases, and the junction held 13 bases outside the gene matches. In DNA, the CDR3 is TGTGCCAGCAGTAAACCGGGACTAACCCGCGGGACCCAGTACTTC. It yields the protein CASSKPGLTRGTQYF.

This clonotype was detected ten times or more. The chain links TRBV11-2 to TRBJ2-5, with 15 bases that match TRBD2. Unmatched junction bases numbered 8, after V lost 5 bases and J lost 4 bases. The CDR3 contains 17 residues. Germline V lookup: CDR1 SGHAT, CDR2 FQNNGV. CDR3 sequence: CASSHGLAGGLGETQYF. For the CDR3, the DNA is TGTGCCAGCAGCCACGGACTAGCGGGGGGGCTGGGAGAGACCCAGTACTTC.